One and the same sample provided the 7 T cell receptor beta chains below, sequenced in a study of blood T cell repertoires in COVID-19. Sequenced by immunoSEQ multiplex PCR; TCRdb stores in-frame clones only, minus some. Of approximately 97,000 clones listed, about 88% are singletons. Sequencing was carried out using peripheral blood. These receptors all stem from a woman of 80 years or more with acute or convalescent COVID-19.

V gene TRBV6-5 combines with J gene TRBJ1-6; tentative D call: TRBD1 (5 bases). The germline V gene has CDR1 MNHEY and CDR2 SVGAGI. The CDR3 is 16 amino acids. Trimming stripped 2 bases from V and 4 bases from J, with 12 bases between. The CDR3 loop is CASSYRGLGYNSPLHF. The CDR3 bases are TGTGCCAGCAGTTACAGGGGCTTGGGATATAATTCACCCCTCCACTTT.

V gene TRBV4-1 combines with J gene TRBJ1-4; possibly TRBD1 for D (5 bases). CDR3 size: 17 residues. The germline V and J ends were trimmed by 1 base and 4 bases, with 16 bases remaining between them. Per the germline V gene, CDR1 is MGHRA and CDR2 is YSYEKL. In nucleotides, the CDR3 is TGCGCCAGCAGCCAAGTTAGGATCCCGGGGGTTAATGAAAAACTGTTTTTT. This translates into CASSQVRIPGVNEKLFF.

CDR3 loop: CASSLGAKQGRTDTQYF. The CDR3 DNA follows: TGTGCCAGCAGCTTAGGGGCGAAACAGGGCCGCACAGATACGCAGTATTTT. The chain combines TRBV7-6 with TRBJ2-3; TRBD1 is a possible D gene (6 bases). This CDR3 contains 17 residues. The germline V and J ends were trimmed by 1 base and 1 base, with 15 bases remaining between them. Germline V gene data show CDR1 as SGHVS and CDR2 as FNYEAQ.

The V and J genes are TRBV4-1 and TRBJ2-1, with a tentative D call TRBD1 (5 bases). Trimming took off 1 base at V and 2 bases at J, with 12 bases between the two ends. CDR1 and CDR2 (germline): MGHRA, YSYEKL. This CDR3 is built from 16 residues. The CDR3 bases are TGCGCCAGCAGCCAAGGCTCAGGGTCGGCCTACAATGAGCAGTTCTTC. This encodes CASSQGSGSAYNEQFF.

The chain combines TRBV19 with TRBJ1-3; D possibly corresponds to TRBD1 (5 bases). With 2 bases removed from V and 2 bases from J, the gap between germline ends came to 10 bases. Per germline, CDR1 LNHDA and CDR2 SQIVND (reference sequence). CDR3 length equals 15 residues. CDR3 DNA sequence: TGTGCCAGTAGTATACAGGGCACTGCTGGAAACACCATATATTTT. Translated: CASSIQGTAGNTIYF.

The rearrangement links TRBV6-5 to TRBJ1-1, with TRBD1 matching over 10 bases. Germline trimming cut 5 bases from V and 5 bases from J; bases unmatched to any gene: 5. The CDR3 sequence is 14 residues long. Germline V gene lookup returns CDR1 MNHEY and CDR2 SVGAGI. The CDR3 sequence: CASSRQGAWTEAFF. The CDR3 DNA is TGTGCCAGCAGTCGACAGGGGGCTTGGACTGAAGCTTTCTTT.

The CDR3 bases are TGTGCTAGTGGTTTGAGGACAGGGGGCCGGTCCTACGAGCAGTACTTC. Residues: CASGLRTGGRSYEQYF. J is TRBJ2-7 and V is TRBV12-5, with 11 bases fitting TRBD1. The J segment lost 1 base and the V segment lost 2 bases, leaving 4 bases of the junction unmatched. The CDR3 has 16 residues. In germline, CDR1 is LGHNT, CDR2 FRNRAP.